Below, 18 T cell receptor beta chains from the same sample are listed, as sequenced in a study of T cells expressing NK-cell markers (dated by TCRdb to the early 2020s). The library came from 5' RACE. The run used an Illumina HiSeq 2000. TCRdb reprocessed the reads, and each CDR3 protein sequence is entered once, without DNA. The sample's records list hundreds of thousands of distinct CDR3 sequences. The ten most abundant clones make up around 4% of the sample. Sequencing was carried out using blood T cells: a sorted CD56 or NKG2C T cell subset, CD4+ or CD8+ T cells, or bulk PBMC T cells (not recorded which). The receptors here all came from a woman between 18 and 70 years old in good health.

The genes are TRBV4-2 and TRBJ1-5. CDR3 size: 16 residues. The germline V gene has CDR1 LGHNA and CDR2 YNFKEQ. This CDR3 reads CASSPQAGPGDQPQHF.

The chain joins TRBV2 to TRBJ2-2. This CDR3 spans 13 amino acids. The germline V gene encodes CDR1 SNHLY and CDR2 FYNNEI. This CDR3 is CASSGSSTGELFF.

Here the CDR3 reads CASRERSTDTQYF. The rearrangement uses TRBV19 and TRBJ2-3; TCRdb indicates TRBD1, and absent DNA this call remains unverified. Germline V CDR1 and CDR2: LNHDA, SQIVND (reference sequence). This CDR3 is 13 amino acids long.

The CDR3 region is CASTKGGQPYGYTF. This chain joins TRBV12-3 or TRBV12-4 and TRBJ1-2; TCRdb returns TRBD1, unconfirmable since there is no DNA. This CDR3 is built from 14 residues.

V gene TRBV20-1 combines with J gene TRBJ1-2; absent DNA, TCRdb's TRBD1 call cannot be checked. Germline loops: CDR1 DFQATT, CDR2 SNEGSKA (reference sequence). This CDR3 contains 13 residues. The CDR3 loop reads CSASNREGYGYTF.

The rearrangement joins TRBV10-3 to TRBJ2-4; TCRdb's D gene call, TRBD2, goes unchecked for lack of DNA. CDR1 is ENHRY and CDR2 is SYGVKD in the germline V gene. The CDR3 has 18 residues. The CDR3 is CAISESRTSGKAKNIQYF.

This chain links TRBV4-3 with TRBJ1-1. The germline CDR1 and CDR2 sequences are LGHNA and YSLEER. The CDR3 has 14 amino acids. This CDR3 reads CASSQGHGSTEAFF.

The rearrangement links TRBV2 to TRBJ2-3; there is no DNA to check the TCRdb D call of TRBD2. The germline gives CDR1 SNHLY, CDR2 FYNNEI. The CDR3 contains 13 residues. CDR3 amino acids: CASTGLAGDTQYF. The entire variable domain, with the rest obtained from reference TRBV2 and TRBJ2-3, is as follows: EPEVTQTPSHQVTQMGQEVILRCVPISNHLYFYWYRQILGQKVEFLVSFYNNEISEKSEIFDDQFSVERPDGSNFTLKIRSTKLEDSAMYFCASTGLAGDTQYFGPGTRLTVL.

The gene calls are TRBV5-1 and TRBJ2-3; absent DNA, TCRdb's TRBD2 call cannot be checked. The CDR3 has 15 residues. Germline lookup yields CDR1 SGHRS and CDR2 YFSETQ. The CDR3: CASSSLVGGTDTQYF.

The chain has TRBV18 and TRBJ2-3; as DNA is missing, the TRBD1 call by TCRdb cannot be tested. The CDR3 totals 15 residues. Germline V CDR1 and CDR2: KGHSH, LQKENI. The CDR3 region is CASSHGQEKTDTQYF.

The rearrangement links TRBV7-2 to TRBJ2-3; TCRdb gives TRBD2 as the D gene, but with no DNA this cannot be confirmed. The length of the CDR3 is 14 residues. CDR1 and CDR2 (germline): SGHTA, FQGNSA. CDR3 region: CASLRGGNTDTQYF.

V and J are TRBV7-3 and TRBJ1-1. The germline V gene has CDR1 SGHTA and CDR2 FQGTGA. The CDR3 has 13 amino acids. CDR3 sequence reads: CASSARDSKGAFF.

V is TRBV20-1 and J is TRBJ1-5; with no DNA, the TCRdb D assignment of TRBD1 cannot be verified. Per the germline V gene, CDR1 is DFQATT and CDR2 is SNEGSKA (reference sequence). This CDR3 is 13 amino acids long. CDR3 amino acids: CSASPGSNQPQHF.

This chain uses TRBV14 with TRBJ2-5; TCRdb's D call, TRBD2, is unchecked because there is no DNA. The germline V gene has CDR1 SGHDN and CDR2 FVKESK. This CDR3 comprises 14 residues. CDR3 amino acids: CASRRLESGDRQYF.

This rearrangement joins TRBV20-1 to TRBJ1-2; TCRdb's D call of TRBD1 is untestable without DNA. The germline V gene has CDR1 DFQATT and CDR2 SNEGSKA (reference sequence). The CDR3 is 12 amino acids. The CDR3 protein is CSAATGDYGYTF.

J is TRBJ1-6 and V is TRBV3-1; absent DNA, TCRdb's TRBD1 call cannot be checked. Germline loops: CDR1 LGHDT, CDR2 YNNKEL (reference sequence). The CDR3 covers 15 residues. The CDR3 spells CASSHGDRENSPLHF.

The rearrangement joins TRBV4-3 to TRBJ1-2; absent DNA, TCRdb's TRBD1 call cannot be checked. Germline V gene sequence: CDR1 LGHNA, CDR2 YSLEER. CDR3 length: 16 residues. The CDR3: CASSLSSQGSGDGYTF.

The chain's CDR3 is CSARASGGETQYF. The rearrangement links TRBV20-1 to TRBJ2-5; as DNA is missing, the TRBD1 call by TCRdb cannot be tested. The CDR3 has 13 amino acids. In germline, CDR1 is DFQATT, CDR2 SNEGSKA (reference sequence).